Listed below are T cell receptor beta chains from one sample, sequenced in a study of Ad26.COV2.S vaccination and SARS-CoV-2 variants. Generated by immunoSEQ multiplex PCR, the TCRdb table keeps only in-frame clones and is missing some. The sample records about 470,000 clones, 90% being singletons. The sequencing used peripheral blood, collected in a trial of Ad26.COV2.S vaccine versus placebo. The receptors here all came from a person between 18 and 65 years old who received the Ad26.COV2.S COVID-19 vaccine or a placebo. Each CDR3 is given with its conserved first and last residue. The order of the fields is J gene, V gene, clone size, D gene, CDR3 protein, CDR3 DNA. A D gene is named only where the DNA matches it firmly. Clone sizes are given selectively: once, few, many, or a class where the clone is expanded.

>TRBJ2-5|TRBV5-4|.|.
CASSLGPQETQYF
TGTGCCAGCAGCTTGGGACCGCAAGAGACCCAGTACTTC
>TRBJ2-5|TRBV18|.|TRBD1
CASSPVTGSEETQYF
TGTGCCAGCTCACCGGTGACAGGGTCGGAGGAGACCCAGTACTTC
>TRBJ2-5|TRBV9|.|TRBD1
CASSGGQRETQYF
TGTGCCAGCAGCGGGGGACAGCGAGAGACCCAGTACTTC
>TRBJ2-3|TRBV28|once|.
CASSLYRVNTDTQYF
TGTGCCAGCAGCCTATACAGGGTTAACACAGATACGCAGTATTTT
>TRBJ2-5|TRBV9|.|.
CASSVDPADQETQYF
TGTGCCAGCAGCGTAGATCCAGCGGACCAAGAGACCCAGTACTTC
>TRBJ2-5|TRBV10-3|.|TRBD2
CASKTSGSQETQYF
TGTGCCTCGAAAACTAGCGGGAGCCAGGAGACCCAGTACTTC
>TRBJ1-5|TRBV11-2|.|.
CASSLDLPGQPQHF
TGTGCCAGCAGCTTAGATCTTCCAGGGCAGCCCCAGCATTTT
>TRBJ2-1|TRBV4-2|.|TRBD2
CASSPASGLINEQFF
TGTGCCAGCAGCCCAGCTAGCGGACTTATCAATGAGCAGTTCTTC
>TRBJ1-1|TRBV3-1/TRBV3-2|.|.
CASSQGSTNTEAFF
TGTGCCAGCAGCCAAGGAAGTACGAACACTGAAGCTTTCTTT
>TRBJ1-2|TRBV7-3|.|.
CASSPDSNYGYTF
TGTGCCAGCAGCCCGGACTCTAACTATGGCTACACCTTC
>TRBJ1-3|TRBV10-3|.|.
CAAGADSGNTIYF
TGTGCCGCTGGGGCGGACTCTGGAAACACCATATATTTT
>TRBJ2-7|TRBV28|few|TRBD1
CASSRDRGYEQYF
TGTGCCAGCAGTCGGGACAGGGGGTACGAGCAGTACTTC
>TRBJ1-1|TRBV5-1|.|.
CASSSNSANTEAFF
TGCGCCAGCAGCTCAAACTCGGCTAACACTGAAGCTTTCTTT
>TRBJ2-2|TRBV29-1|few|.
CSTFGGHTGELFF
TGCAGCACTTTCGGGGGCCACACCGGGGAGCTGTTTTTT
>TRBJ2-7|TRBV10-3|.|TRBD1
CAISGTGDTEQYF
TGTGCCATCAGTGGGACAGGGGACACTGAGCAGTACTTC
>TRBJ2-5|TRBV5-8|.|.
CASSLAPGRGTQYF
TGTGCCAGCAGCTTGGCGCCAGGGAGAGGGACCCAGTACTTC
>TRBJ1-1|TRBV7-2|.|.
CASSLGWKENTEAFF
TGTGCCAGCAGCTTGGGCTGGAAGGAGAACACTGAAGCTTTCTTT